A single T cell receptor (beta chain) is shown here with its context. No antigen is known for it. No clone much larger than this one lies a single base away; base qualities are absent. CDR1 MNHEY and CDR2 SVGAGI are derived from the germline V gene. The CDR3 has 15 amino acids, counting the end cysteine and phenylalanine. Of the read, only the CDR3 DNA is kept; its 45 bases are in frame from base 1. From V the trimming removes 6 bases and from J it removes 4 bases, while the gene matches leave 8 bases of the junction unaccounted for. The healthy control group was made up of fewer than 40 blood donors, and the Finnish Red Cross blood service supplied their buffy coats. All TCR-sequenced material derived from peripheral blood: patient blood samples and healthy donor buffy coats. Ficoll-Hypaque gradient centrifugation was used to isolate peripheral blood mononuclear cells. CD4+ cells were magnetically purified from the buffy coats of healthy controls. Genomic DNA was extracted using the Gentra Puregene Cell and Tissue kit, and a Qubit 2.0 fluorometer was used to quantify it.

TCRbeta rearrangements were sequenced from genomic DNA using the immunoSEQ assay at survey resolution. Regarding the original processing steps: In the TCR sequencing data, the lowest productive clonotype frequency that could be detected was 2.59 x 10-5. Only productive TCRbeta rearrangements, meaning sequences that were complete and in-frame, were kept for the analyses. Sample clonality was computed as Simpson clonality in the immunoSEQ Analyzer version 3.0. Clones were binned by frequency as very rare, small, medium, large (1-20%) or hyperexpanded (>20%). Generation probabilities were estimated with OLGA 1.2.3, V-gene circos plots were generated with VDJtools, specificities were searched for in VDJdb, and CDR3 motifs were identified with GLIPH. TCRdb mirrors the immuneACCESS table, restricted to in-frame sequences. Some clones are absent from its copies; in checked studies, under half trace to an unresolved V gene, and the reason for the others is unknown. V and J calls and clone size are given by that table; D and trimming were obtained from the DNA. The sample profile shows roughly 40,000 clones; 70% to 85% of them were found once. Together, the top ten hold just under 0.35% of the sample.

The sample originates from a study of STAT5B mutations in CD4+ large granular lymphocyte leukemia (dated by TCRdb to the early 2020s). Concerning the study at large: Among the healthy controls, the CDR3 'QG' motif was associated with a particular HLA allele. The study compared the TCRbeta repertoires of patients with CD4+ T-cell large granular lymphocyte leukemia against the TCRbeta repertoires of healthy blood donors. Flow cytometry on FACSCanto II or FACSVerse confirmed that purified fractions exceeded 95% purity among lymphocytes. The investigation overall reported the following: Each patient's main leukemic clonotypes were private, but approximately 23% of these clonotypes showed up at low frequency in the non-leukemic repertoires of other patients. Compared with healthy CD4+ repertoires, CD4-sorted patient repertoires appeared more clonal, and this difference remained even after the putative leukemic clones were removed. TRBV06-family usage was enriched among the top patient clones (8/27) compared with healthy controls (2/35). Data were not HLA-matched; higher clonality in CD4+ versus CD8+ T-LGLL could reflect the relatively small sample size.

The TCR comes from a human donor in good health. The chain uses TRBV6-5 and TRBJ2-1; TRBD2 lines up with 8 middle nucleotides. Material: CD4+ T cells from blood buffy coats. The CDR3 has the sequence CASSPGGEGYNEQFF. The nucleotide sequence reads TGTGCCAGCAGCCCCGGGGGGGAGGGGTACAATGAGCAGTTCTTC.